Below, 27 T cell receptor beta chains from the same sample are listed, as sequenced in a study of regulatory T cells in long-lasting Graves disease. Construction of TCR beta libraries relied on iRepertoire HTBI primers and on Arm-PCR targeting CDR3 regions. TCRdb independently ran MiXCR on the multiplex PCR reads; one entry per CDR3 protein. The sample yields hundreds of thousands of distinct CDR3 sequences, roughly 14% seen once. Time point: newly diagnosed GD, antithyroid drugs for less than 3 months. PBMCs provided the RNA from which the TCR library was made. These data are also associated with another study on T cells in Graves' hyperthyroidism and ophthalmopathy.

The input for sequencing was peripheral blood mononuclear cells (PBMCs), taken at new diagnosis, from a patient treated with antithyroid drugs. These receptors originate from a man aged 25-40 years with Graves disease.

The rearrangement links TRBV7-2 to TRBJ2-7; maybe TRBD1 (5 bases). V was clipped by 1 base and J by 12 bases, with 13 bases between them. Per the germline V gene, CDR1 is SGHTA and CDR2 is FQGNSA. The CDR3 extends over 12 amino acids. CDR3 DNA sequence: TGTGCCAGCAGCTTAGATCAGGGTTTTCCGTACTTC. Encoded protein: CASSLDQGFPYF.

Only a few counts were recorded for this clonotype. Given a much more abundant clone one base away, this may be a read error. The chain links TRBV12-3 or TRBV12-4 to TRBJ2-1, with a tentative D call TRBD2 (5 bases). With 6 bases removed from V and 6 bases from J, the gap between germline ends came to 21 bases. The CDR3 loop spans 16 amino acids. CDR3 coding DNA: TGTGCCAGCAGGCCCCCGGAGGCGGCGGTGGGCAATGAGCAGTTCTTC. Translating gives CASRPPEAAVGNEQFF.

There are many counts of this clonotype. This chain joins TRBV29-1 and TRBJ1-2, with TRBD1 matching over 9 bases. In germline, CDR1 is SQVTM, CDR2 ANQGSEA. Germline trimming cut 7 bases from V and 2 bases from J; bases unmatched to any gene: 5. CDR3 length equals 13 residues. CDR3 sequence: CSGTGGGNYGYTF. As DNA, the CDR3 is TGCAGCGGAACAGGGGGCGGAAACTATGGCTACACCTTC.

In this sample, this clonotype turned up many times. The chain links TRBV18 to TRBJ1-4, with 8 nucleotides matching TRBD1. The V and J ends lost 3 bases and 7 bases, in that order; junction bases with no gene match: 7. The CDR3 is 15 residues long. Germline assignment: CDR1 KGHSH and CDR2 LQKENI. The CDR3 reads CASSPSSDRAEKLFF. The CDR3 coding sequence is TGTGCCAGCTCACCTAGTTCGGACAGGGCTGAAAAACTGTTTTTT. Full variable domain (rest looked up from reference TRBV18 and TRBJ1-4): NAGVMQNPRHLVRRRGQEARLRCSPMKGHSHVYWYRQLPEEGLKFMVYLQKENIIDESGMPKERFSAEFPKEGPSILRIQQVVRGDSAAYFCASSPSSDRAEKLFFGSGTQLSVL.

The chain couples TRBV12-3 or TRBV12-4 to TRBJ2-4; D might be TRBD1 (6 bases). Deletions cut 6 bases from V and 0 bases from J, with 21 bases between. This CDR3 region has 18 residues. CDR3 sequence: CASSLTGFLDLAKNIQYF. CDR3 in DNA: TGTGCCAGCAGCTTGACAGGATTCCTAGATTTAGCCAAAAACATTCAGTACTTC.

This clonotype has a count of ten or more. The V gene is TRBV6-2 or TRBV6-3, the J gene TRBJ2-3; D is uncertain. The CDR3 length is 13 residues. Looked up from germline, CDR1 is MNHEY and CDR2 is SVGEGT. The V end lost 7 bases, the J end lost 5 bases, and 13 bases lay between the germline ends. The CDR3 sequence is CASKESGGDTQYF. The CDR3 bases are TGTGCCAGCAAGGAATCCGGCGGAGATACGCAGTATTTT.

Regarding this clonotype: Just one base apart from a much larger clone, this may be a read error. The CDR3 DNA reads as TGCGCCGGCAGCCCCTCGGACGGATTTCAGTACTTC. Translation gives CAGSPSDGFQYF. The chain joins TRBV5-1 to TRBJ2-7, with D unclear. The CDR3 totals 12 residues. Germline V gene sequence: CDR1 SGHRS, CDR2 YFSETQ.

This clonotype occurred many times. This sequence joins TRBV20-1 and TRBJ1-5; D gene unclear. Germline V gene sequence: CDR1 DFQATT, CDR2 SNEGSKA (reference sequence). V lost 0 bases and J lost 5, with 8 bases in between. The CDR3 is 13 amino acids. The CDR3 region has the DNA TGCAGTGCTAGAGATTACTCATATCAGCCCCAGCATTTT. It translates to CSARDYSYQPQHF.

In this sample, this clonotype turned up many times. The rearrangement links TRBV12-3 or TRBV12-4 to TRBJ1-6; D is unclear. V shed 7 bases and J shed 7 bases, with 11 bases lying between them. The CDR3 length is 13 residues. The CDR3 DNA reads TGTGCCAGCACCTTTTTAATGAATTCACCCCTCCACTTT. This sequence encodes CASTFLMNSPLHF.

The J gene is TRBJ2-7, the V gene TRBV5-1, with 7 bases that match TRBD2. V was pared by 4 bases and J by 4 bases, with 8 bases of the junction left unmatched. This CDR3 spans 14 amino acids. Germline V lookup: CDR1 SGHRS, CDR2 YFSETQ. The CDR3 region is CASSQAGSRYEQYF. CDR3 coding DNA: TGCGCCAGCAGCCAAGCGGGAAGTAGGTACGAGCAGTACTTC.

A few counts support this clonotype. The V and J genes are TRBV19 and TRBJ2-3; 7 bases are shared with TRBD2. The germline V gene encodes CDR1 LNHDA and CDR2 SQIVND (reference sequence). This CDR3 has 14 amino acids. The V gene end was trimmed by 7 bases and the J gene end by 5 bases; junction bases not matched to a gene: 9. This CDR3 is CASNAGVLVDTQYF. In DNA, the CDR3 is TGTGCCAGTAACGCGGGAGTTCTCGTAGATACGCAGTATTTT.

There are many counts of this clonotype. The chain combines TRBV9 with TRBJ1-1; 7 bases fit TRBD1. In germline, CDR1 is SGDLS, CDR2 YYNGEE. This CDR3 has 14 amino acids. Trimming at V came to 2 bases and at J to 4 bases, leaving 5 bases not matched to a gene. The CDR3 DNA reads TGTGCCAGCAGCGTGATGACAGGGATCACTGAAGCTTTCTTT. Its protein product is CASSVMTGITEAFF. Combining the CDR3 with reference TRBV9 and TRBJ1-1 gives the whole variable domain DSGVTQTPKHLITATGQRVTLRCSPRSGDLSVYWYQQSLDQGLQFLIQYYNGEERAKGNILERFSAQQFPDLHSELNLSSLELGDSALYFCASSVMTGITEAFFGQGTRLTVV.

This clonotype has ten or more counts. The V gene is TRBV12-3 or TRBV12-4, the J gene TRBJ1-4; possible D gene TRBD1, 5 bases. Trimming took off 6 bases at V and 11 bases at J, with 13 bases between the two ends. The CDR3 covers 12 residues. CDR3 sequence: CASSPVKGKLFF. DNA for the CDR3: TGTGCCAGCAGCCCGGTGAAGGGGAAACTGTTTTTT.

This clonotype showed up many times. The gene calls are TRBV12-3 or TRBV12-4 and TRBJ1-3, with D perhaps matching TRBD1 (6 bases). The CDR3 has 17 residues. V was cut by 4 bases and J by 0 bases, with 16 bases left in between. CDR3 sequence: CASSWSFVDSSGNTIYF. DNA for the CDR3: TGTGCCAGCAGTTGGTCTTTCGTGGACAGCTCTGGAAACACCATATATTTT.

This clonotype was recorded many times. V is TRBV3-1 and J is TRBJ1-5, with D unresolved. This CDR3 has 15 amino acids. Germline-derived CDR1 and CDR2 are LGHDT and YNNKEL (reference sequence). V was clipped by 3 bases and J by 3 bases, with 12 bases between them. CDR3 protein: CASSQGHSLNQPQHF. DNA for the CDR3: TGTGCCAGCAGCCAGGGTCACAGCCTCAATCAGCCCCAGCATTTT.

The CDR3 DNA sequence: TGTGCCAGCAGACGTACAGGGGGTGGGACTGAAGCTTTCTTT. Amino acid sequence: CASRRTGGGTEAFF. The V gene is TRBV2, the J gene TRBJ1-1; 8 nucleotides agree with TRBD1. The CDR3 covers 14 residues. CDR1 and CDR2 from the germline V gene are SNHLY and FYNNEI. V lost 6 bases to trimming and J lost 5 bases; unmatched junction nucleotides: 8.

The table lists this clonotype with many counts. The chain employs TRBV7-8 and TRBJ1-1; TRBD1 agrees at 7 bases. The CDR3 sequence is 14 residues long. V lost 5 bases and J lost 3; bases outside the gene matches: 6. The germline gives CDR1 SGHVS, CDR2 FQNEAQ. CDR3 region: CASSPHRGDTEAFF. CDR3 in DNA: TGTGCCAGCAGCCCACACAGGGGAGACACTGAAGCTTTCTTT.

This clonotype appeared many times. This chain uses TRBV27 with TRBJ2-5; 7 positions agree with TRBD2. The germline CDR1 and CDR2 sequences are MNHEY and SMNVEV (reference sequence). V dropped 5 bases and J dropped 2; count of bases not matched to a gene: 8. The CDR3 is 15 amino acids. CDR3 coding DNA: TGTGCCAGCAGTCTTCAACTAGCGCGGCAAGAGACCCAGTACTTC. This gives the protein CASSLQLARQETQYF.

The V call is TRBV20-1, the J call TRBJ2-7, with D perhaps matching TRBD1 (6 bases). The V gene lost 0 bases and the J gene lost 4 bases, with 25 bases spanning the gap. The CDR3 is made up of 18 amino acids. Germline CDR1 DFQATT, CDR2 SNEGSKA (reference sequence). CDR3 nucleotide sequence: TGCAGTGCTAGAGACCGGGACACCCGTATGCGTCGGGCTTACGAGCAGTACTTC. Protein sequence: CSARDRDTRMRRAYEQYF.

This clonotype was observed many times. The genes are TRBV12-3 or TRBV12-4 and TRBJ2-2; tentatively, D is TRBD1 (6 bases). This CDR3 region has 15 residues. V lost 6 bases and J lost 5, with 16 bases in between. Written as DNA, the CDR3 is TGTGCCAGCAGATTACAGGGTTTATGGACCGGGGAGCTGTTTTTT. It codes for CASRLQGLWTGELFF.

This rearrangement joins TRBV4-2 to TRBJ2-5, with 10 bases aligning to TRBD2. CDR1 LGHNA and CDR2 YNFKEQ come from the germline V gene. With 1 base clipped from V and 5 bases from J, the junction kept 7 bases outside the gene matches. The CDR3 totals 16 residues. The CDR3 sequence is CASSQGITSGAETQYF. The CDR3 nucleotides are TGTGCCAGCAGCCAAGGGATAACTAGCGGGGCGGAGACCCAGTACTTC.

Many counts were recorded for this clonotype. The V gene is TRBV2, the J gene TRBJ1-5; TRBD1 might be the D (6 bases). V was trimmed by 4 bases and J by 3 bases, leaving 13 bases between them. Germline loops: CDR1 SNHLY, CDR2 FYNNEI. The CDR3 consists of 15 residues. CDR3: CASSASTGTNQPQHF. CDR3 DNA sequence: TGTGCCAGCAGTGCCAGCACAGGGACCAATCAGCCCCAGCATTTT.

The V gene is TRBV20-1, the J gene TRBJ2-7; D unresolved. The V end lost 5 bases, the J end lost 3 bases, and 14 bases lay between the germline ends. The CDR3 has 13 residues. Germline CDR1 DFQATT, CDR2 SNEGSKA (reference sequence). The CDR3 spells CSAGRTGSYEQYF. The CDR3 coding sequence is TGCAGTGCTGGCCGGACCGGAAGCTACGAGCAGTACTTC.

This clonotype occurred many times. This chain uses TRBV11-2 with TRBJ2-2; 10 bases fit TRBD2. V shed 1 base and J 0 bases; nucleotides not matched to a gene: 5. The CDR3 is made up of 18 amino acids. Per the germline V gene, CDR1 is SGHAT and CDR2 is FQNNGV. The DNA of the CDR3 is TGTGCCAGCAGCTTAGTTTGGACTAGCGGAGCGAACACCGGGGAGCTGTTTTTT. It specifies CASSLVWTSGANTGELFF.

The chain joins TRBV30 to TRBJ1-2; weak D call: TRBD1 (5 bases). Germline-derived CDR1 and CDR2 are GTSNPN and SVGIG (reference sequence). The CDR3 sequence is 13 residues long. The ends were cut back, 3 bases at V and 4 bases at J, with 12 bases in the middle. CDR3 in amino acids: CAWRLQAGYGYTF. The CDR3 DNA reads as TGTGCCTGGAGACTACAGGCTGGCTATGGCTACACCTTC.

This clonotype was seen at least ten times. The chain has TRBV3-1 and TRBJ2-2; D gene ambiguous. This CDR3 has 14 residues. The germline V gene has CDR1 LGHDT and CDR2 YNNKEL (reference sequence). V was cut by 4 bases and J by 1 base, with 7 bases left in between. In DNA, the CDR3 is TGTGCCAGCAGCCCAAAGCAGAACACCGGGGAGCTGTTTTTT. It specifies CASSPKQNTGELFF. Based on the CDR3 plus reference TRBV3-1 and TRBJ2-2, the full variable domain is DTAVSQTPKYLVTQMGNDKSIKCEQNLGHDTMYWYKQDSKKFLKIMFSYNNKELIINETVPNRFSPKSPDKAHLNLHINSLELGDSAVYFCASSPKQNTGELFFGEGSRLTVL.

This clonotype has at least ten counts. V gene TRBV7-2 combines with J gene TRBJ2-7, with D possibly matching TRBD1 (5 bases). Germline V gene sequence: CDR1 SGHTA, CDR2 FQGNSA. The CDR3 consists of 15 residues. V was cut by 1 base and J by 2 bases, with 12 bases left in between. CDR3: CASSLEGAAAYEQYF. Here the CDR3 DNA reads TGTGCCAGCAGCTTAGAAGGGGCGGCCGCCTACGAGCAGTACTTC.